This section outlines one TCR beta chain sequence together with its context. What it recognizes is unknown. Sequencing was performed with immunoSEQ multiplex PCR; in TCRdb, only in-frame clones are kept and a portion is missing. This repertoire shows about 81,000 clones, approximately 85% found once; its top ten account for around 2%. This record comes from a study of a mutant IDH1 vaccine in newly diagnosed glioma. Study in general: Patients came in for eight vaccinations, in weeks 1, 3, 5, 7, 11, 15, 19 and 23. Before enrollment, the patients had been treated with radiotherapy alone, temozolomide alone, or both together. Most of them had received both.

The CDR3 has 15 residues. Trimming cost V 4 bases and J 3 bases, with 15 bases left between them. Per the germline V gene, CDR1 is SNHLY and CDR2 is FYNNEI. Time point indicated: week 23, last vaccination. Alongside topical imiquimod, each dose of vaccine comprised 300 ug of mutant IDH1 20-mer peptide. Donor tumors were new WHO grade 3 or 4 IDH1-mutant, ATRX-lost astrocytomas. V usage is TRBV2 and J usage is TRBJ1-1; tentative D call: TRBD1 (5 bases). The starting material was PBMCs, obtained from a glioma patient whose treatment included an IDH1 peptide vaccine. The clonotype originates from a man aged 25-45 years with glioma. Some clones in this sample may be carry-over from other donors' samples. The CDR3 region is CASSGPGGADTEAFF. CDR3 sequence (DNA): TGTGCCAGCAGTGGCCCGGGAGGGGCGGACACTGAAGCTTTCTTT.